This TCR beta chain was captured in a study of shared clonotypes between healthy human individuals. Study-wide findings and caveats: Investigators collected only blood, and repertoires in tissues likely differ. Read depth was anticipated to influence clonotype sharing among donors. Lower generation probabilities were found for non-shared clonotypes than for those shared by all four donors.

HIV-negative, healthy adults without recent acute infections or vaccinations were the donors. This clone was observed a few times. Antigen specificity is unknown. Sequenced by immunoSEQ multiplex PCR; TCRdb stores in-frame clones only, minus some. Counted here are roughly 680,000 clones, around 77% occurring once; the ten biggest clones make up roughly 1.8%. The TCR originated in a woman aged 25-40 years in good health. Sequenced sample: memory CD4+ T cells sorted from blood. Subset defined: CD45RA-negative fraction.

CDR3 amino acids: CASSIWAGDPGELFF. The DNA for the CDR3 is TGTGCCAGTAGTATTTGGGCAGGGGATCCCGGGGAGCTGTTTTTT. The chain links TRBV19 to TRBJ2-2; TRBD1 is a possible D gene (6 bases). The CDR3 consists of 15 residues. Germline V gene sequence: CDR1 LNHDA, CDR2 SQIVND (reference sequence). The V and J ends lost 3 bases and 6 bases respectively, with 14 bases between them.